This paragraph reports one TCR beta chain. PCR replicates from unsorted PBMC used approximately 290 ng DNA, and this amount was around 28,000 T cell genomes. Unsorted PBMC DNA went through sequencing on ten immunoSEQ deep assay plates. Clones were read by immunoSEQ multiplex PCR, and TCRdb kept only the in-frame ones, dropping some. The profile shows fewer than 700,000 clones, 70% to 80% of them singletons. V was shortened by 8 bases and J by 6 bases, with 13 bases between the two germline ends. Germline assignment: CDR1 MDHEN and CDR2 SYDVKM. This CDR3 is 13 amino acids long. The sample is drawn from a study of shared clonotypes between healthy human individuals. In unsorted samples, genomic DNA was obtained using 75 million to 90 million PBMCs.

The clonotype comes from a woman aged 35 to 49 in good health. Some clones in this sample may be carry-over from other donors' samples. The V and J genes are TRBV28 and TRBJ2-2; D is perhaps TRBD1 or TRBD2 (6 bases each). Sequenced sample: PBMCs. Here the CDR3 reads CASAEGGPGELFF. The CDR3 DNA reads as TGTGCCAGCGCCGAAGGGGGGCCCGGGGAGCTGTTTTTT.